Listed below are T cell receptor beta chains from one sample, sequenced in a study of EBV T-cell therapy then PD-1 blockade in nasopharyngeal carcinoma. The antigens of these receptors remain unknown. Data came from immunoSEQ multiplex PCR; TCRdb stores just in-frame clones and leaves some out. The data contain 19,000 or so clones, around four fifths of them singletons. The sample in question was CD8+ T cells from blood, obtained at day 0 from a patient whose treatment included autologous EBV-specific T cells and nivolumab. The receptors derive from a man aged 35-49 years with nasopharyngeal carcinoma. CDR3s leave out the opening cysteine and the closing phenylalanine or tryptophan. Each record gives: J gene, V gene, CDR3 protein.

>TRBJ2-3|TRBV4-1
ASSQERGGGDTQY
>TRBJ1-6|TRBV5-1
ASRLINSPLH
>TRBJ1-2|TRBV5-4
ASSRPGQDGYT
>TRBJ1-3|TRBV4-3
ASSQDITSGDSLFSGNTIY
>TRBJ2-5|TRBV9
ASSVGAGGGETQY
>TRBJ2-1|TRBV27
ASNRPGTYNEQF
>TRBJ1-1|TRBV4-3
ASSQDRGRNTEAF
>TRBJ2-2|TRBV27
ASSLWGAGELF
>TRBJ1-3|TRBV4-1
ASSQGPHRESGNTIY
>TRBJ1-6|TRBV9
ASSATGGSGSPLH
>TRBJ1-1|TRBV7-9
ASTRPETEAF
>TRBJ2-7|TRBV9
ASSDGLAGGLFSYEQY
>TRBJ1-2|TRBV4-1
ASSQEGSVYGYT
>TRBJ2-1|TRBV4-3
ASSQGMVKSSYNEQF
>TRBJ1-1|TRBV6-5
ASSNGQPGTEAF
>TRBJ2-7|TRBV27
ASSPQGQTAHEQY
>TRBJ2-3|TRBV12-5
ASGSEQGPDTQY
>TRBJ2-1|TRBV9
ASSVPGGQNEQF
>TRBJ2-5|TRBV9
ASSVFGGGAQETQY
>TRBJ1-1|TRBV6-4
ASSDPMDRVNTEAF